This T cell receptor (beta chain) was identified in a study of cytomegalovirus exposure and HLA in healthy donors. As for the study in general: In terms of ancestry, the Caucasian-associated cluster contained about 80% of the approximately 430 genotyped donors. Findings and caveats of the study: Donors belonging to an Asian-associated ancestry cluster reportedly showed fewer N-insertions in productive TCRs than the roughly 670-donor mean, according to what a later analysis found. Cytomegalovirus status, reportedly, was diagnosed with high specificity and sensitivity by the classifier.

The CDR3 is made up of 18 amino acids. Germline values: CDR1 SGDLS, CDR2 YYNGEE. Trimming cost V 3 bases and J 0 bases, with 19 bases left between them. Primers: 60 Vbeta forward and 13 Jbeta reverse. Measured with immunoSEQ multiplex PCR; TCRdb has only the in-frame clones, and not every one. The sample lists 150,000 to 200,000 clones; approximately 80% were seen once. Notes on this clone: Its antigen is undetermined.

J is TRBJ2-1 and V is TRBV9, with TRBD2 as a possible D gene (7 bases). The sequence was obtained from a man between 18 and 35 years old in good health and CMV-seropositive. Input material: PBMCs. The CDR3: CASSEGGEAGSSYNEQFF. DNA of the CDR3: TGTGCCAGCAGCGAGGGGGGGGAAGCGGGGAGCTCCTACAATGAGCAGTTCTTC. The full variable domain, its missing parts supplied by reference TRBV9 and TRBJ2-1, is DSGVTQTPKHLITATGQRVTLRCSPRSGDLSVYWYQQSLDQGLQFLIQYYNGEERAKGNILERFSAQQFPDLHSELNLSSLELGDSALYFCASSEGGEAGSSYNEQFFGPGTRLTVL.